This TCR beta chain was found in a study of blood T cell repertoires in COVID-19. Across the whole study: Specimens from acute and convalescent COVID-19 originated in the United States, Italy and Spain.

Under the authors' procedure: From reference gene primer amplification, estimates of nucleated cell counts were derived. The protocol was immunoSEQ multiplex PCR, while the TCRdb copy is restricted to in-frame clones and leaves out a portion. That table supplies the V and J calls and clone size; D and trimming were determined from the DNA. Of 20,000 or so clones listed, roughly 89% are singletons. The specimen was peripheral blood. This TCR came from a woman aged 55 to 70 with active COVID-19.

CDR3 sequence reads: CASSWQRDLGKLFF. In nucleotides, the CDR3 is TGTGCCAGCAGTTGGCAAAGAGACTTAGGAAAACTGTTTTTT. This chain links TRBV27 with TRBJ1-4; unclear D gene. V was shortened by 4 bases and J by 10 bases, with 16 bases between the two germline ends. CDR3 length: 14 amino acids. The germline gives CDR1 MNHEY, CDR2 SMNVEV (reference sequence).